This T cell receptor (beta chain) was recovered during a study of T cell responses to AZD1222 COVID-19 vaccine. Here immunoSEQ multiplex PCR was the method, and the copy in TCRdb shows in-frame clones only, minus some. This sample has around 100,000 clones, with about nine tenths found just once. Study-wide results and limits: Regions 160-218 and 743-854 held dominance among vaccine-associated CD4 TCRs, which spanned spike.

The CDR3 runs 17 residues. The V segment lost 3 bases and the J segment 3 bases; nucleotides outside the gene matches: 10. CDR1 and CDR2 from the germline V gene are SGHRS and YFSETQ. In regard to this clone: The antigen is unknown.

This receptor was identified in an adult who received the MenACWY meningococcal vaccine as a control. The material sequenced was peripheral blood, taken 28 days after the second dose of the MenACWY control vaccine. The gene calls are TRBV5-1 and TRBJ2-1; TRBD2 aligns across 9 bases. The CDR3 is CASSYIGASGVYNEQFF. CDR3 in DNA: TGCGCCAGCAGCTACATCGGGGCTAGCGGGGTCTACAATGAGCAGTTCTTC. The full variable domain, completed using reference TRBV5-1 and TRBJ2-1, is KAGVTQTPRYLIKTRGQQVTLSCSPISGHRSVSWYQQTPGQGLQFLFEYFSETQRNKGNFPGRFSGRQFSNSRSEMNVSTLELGDSALYLCASSYIGASGVYNEQFFGPGTRLTVL.